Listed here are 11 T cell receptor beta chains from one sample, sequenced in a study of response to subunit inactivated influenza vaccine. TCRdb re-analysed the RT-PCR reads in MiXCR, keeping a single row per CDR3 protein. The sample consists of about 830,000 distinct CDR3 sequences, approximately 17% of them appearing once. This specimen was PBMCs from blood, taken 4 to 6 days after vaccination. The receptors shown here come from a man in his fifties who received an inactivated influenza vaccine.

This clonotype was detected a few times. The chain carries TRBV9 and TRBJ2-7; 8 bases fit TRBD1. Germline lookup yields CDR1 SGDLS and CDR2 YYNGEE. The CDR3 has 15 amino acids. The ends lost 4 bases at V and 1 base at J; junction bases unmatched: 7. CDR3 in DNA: TGTGCCAGCAGCCCGATTGGACAGGGATCCTACGAGCAGTACTTC. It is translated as CASSPIGQGSYEQYF.

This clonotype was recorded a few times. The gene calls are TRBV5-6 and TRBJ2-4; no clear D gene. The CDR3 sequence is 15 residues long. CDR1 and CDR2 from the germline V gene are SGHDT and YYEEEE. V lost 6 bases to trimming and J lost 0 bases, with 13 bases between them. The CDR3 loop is CASNPMTGAKNIQYF. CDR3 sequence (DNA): TGTGCCAGCAACCCGATGACCGGAGCCAAAAACATTCAGTACTTC. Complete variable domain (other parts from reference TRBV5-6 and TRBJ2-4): DAGVTQSPTHLIKTRGQQVTLRCSPKSGHDTVSWYQQALGQGPQFIFQYYEEEERQRGNFPDRFSGHQFPNYSSELNVNALLLGDSALYLCASNPMTGAKNIQYFGAGTRLSVL.

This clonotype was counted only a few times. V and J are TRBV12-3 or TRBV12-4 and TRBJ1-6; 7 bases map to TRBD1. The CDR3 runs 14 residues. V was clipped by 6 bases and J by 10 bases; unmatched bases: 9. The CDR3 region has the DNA TGTGCCAGCAGGAAGACAGGGATGGGCTCACCCCTCCACTTT. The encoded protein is CASRKTGMGSPLHF.

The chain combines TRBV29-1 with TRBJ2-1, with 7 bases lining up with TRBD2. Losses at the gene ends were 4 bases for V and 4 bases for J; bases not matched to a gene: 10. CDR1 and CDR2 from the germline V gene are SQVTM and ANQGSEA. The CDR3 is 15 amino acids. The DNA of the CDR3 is TGCAGCGTTGGTTTGGGGACTACGGCTTACAATGAGCAGTTCTTC. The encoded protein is CSVGLGTTAYNEQFF.

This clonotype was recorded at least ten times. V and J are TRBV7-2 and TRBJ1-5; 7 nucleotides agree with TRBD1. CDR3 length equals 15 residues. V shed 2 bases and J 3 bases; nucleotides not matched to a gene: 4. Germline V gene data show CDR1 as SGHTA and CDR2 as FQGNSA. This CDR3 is CASSLSTGYNQPQHF. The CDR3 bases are TGTGCCAGCAGCTTATCGACAGGGTACAATCAGCCCCAGCATTTT.

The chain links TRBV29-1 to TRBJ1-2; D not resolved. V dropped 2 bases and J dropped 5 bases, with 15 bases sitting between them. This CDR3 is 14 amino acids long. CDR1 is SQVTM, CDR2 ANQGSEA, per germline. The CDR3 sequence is CSVESAGPGYGYTF. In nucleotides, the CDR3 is TGCAGCGTTGAATCCGCAGGCCCGGGGTATGGCTACACCTTC.

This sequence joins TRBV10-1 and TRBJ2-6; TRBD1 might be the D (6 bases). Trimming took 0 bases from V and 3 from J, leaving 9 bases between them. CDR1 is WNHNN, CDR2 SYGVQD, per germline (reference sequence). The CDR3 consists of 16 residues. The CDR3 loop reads CASSESRTVGANVLTF. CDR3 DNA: TGCGCCAGCAGTGAGTCTCGGACAGTTGGGGCCAACGTCCTGACTTTC.

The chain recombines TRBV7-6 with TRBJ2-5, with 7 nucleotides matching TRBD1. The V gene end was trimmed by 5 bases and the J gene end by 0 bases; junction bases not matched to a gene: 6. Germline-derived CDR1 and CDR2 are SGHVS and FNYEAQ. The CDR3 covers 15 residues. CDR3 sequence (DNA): TGTGCCAGCAGCGTAAGGACAGGTTACCAAGAGACCCAGTACTTC. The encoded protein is CASSVRTGYQETQYF.

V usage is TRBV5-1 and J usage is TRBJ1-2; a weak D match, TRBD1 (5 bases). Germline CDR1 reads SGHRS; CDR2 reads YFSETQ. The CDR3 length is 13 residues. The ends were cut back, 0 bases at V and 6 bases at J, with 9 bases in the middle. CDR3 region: CASSLGQDNGYTF. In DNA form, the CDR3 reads TGCGCCAGCAGCTTGGGGCAGGACAATGGCTACACCTTC.

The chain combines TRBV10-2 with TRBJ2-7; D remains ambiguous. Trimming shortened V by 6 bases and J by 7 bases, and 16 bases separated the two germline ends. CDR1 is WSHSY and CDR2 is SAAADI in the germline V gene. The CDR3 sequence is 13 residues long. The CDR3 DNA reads TGCGCCAGCAGCGCCCAGGCAGGTGGGGAGCAGTACTTC. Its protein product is CASSAQAGGEQYF.

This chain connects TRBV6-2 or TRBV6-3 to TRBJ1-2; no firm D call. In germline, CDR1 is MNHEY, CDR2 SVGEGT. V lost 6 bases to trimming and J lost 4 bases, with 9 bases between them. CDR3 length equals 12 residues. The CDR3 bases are TGTGCCAGCAGCACAGCCTCCTATGGCTACACCTTC. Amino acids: CASSTASYGYTF.